This TCR beta chain was captured by sequencing in a study of blood T cell repertoires in COVID-19. The wider study: Specimens from acute and convalescent COVID-19 originated in the United States, Italy and Spain. From T cells, B-cell-depleted T cells, or PBMCs came the material, which was cDNA or gDNA.

This CDR3 comprises 14 residues. Germline V gives CDR1 KGHDR, CDR2 SFDVKD. V shed 1 base and J shed 6 bases, with 8 bases lying between them. In the original analysis: Reference gene primer amplification yielded estimated nucleated cell counts. This table comes from immunoSEQ multiplex PCR, and its TCRdb copy is limited to in-frame clones, with some not included. That table supplies the V and J calls and clone size; D and trimming were determined from the DNA. The sample records 75,000 to 90,000 clones, around nine tenths being singletons. The clonotype originates from a man aged 45 to 65 with active or convalescent COVID-19. The chain links TRBV24-1 to TRBJ2-2; a weak D match, TRBD1 (6 bases). The sequencing input was peripheral blood. CDR3 sequence reads: CATSDFKGAGELFF. The DNA of the CDR3 is TGTGCCACCAGTGATTTTAAGGGGGCCGGGGAGCTGTTTTTT.